These 9 T cell receptor beta chains were all obtained from the same sample, sequenced in a study of hypomethylating agent response in myelodysplastic syndrome. Assay used: immunoSEQ multiplex PCR; TCRdb lists only in-frame clones, some missing. The profile shows roughly 4,700 clones, 75% to 90% of them singletons. The material sequenced was bone marrow, taken before or after starting hypomethylating agent treatment for myelodysplastic syndrome (not recorded which). All receptors derive from a human donor with myelodysplastic syndrome.

The J gene is TRBJ2-7, the V gene TRBV28, with 9 bases that match TRBD1. The germline V gene has CDR1 MDHEN and CDR2 SYDVKM. With 6 bases clipped from V and 6 bases from J, the junction kept 9 bases outside the gene matches. The CDR3 is 14 residues long. The CDR3: CASRSGTGKGEQYF. The DNA for the CDR3 is TGTGCCAGCAGGTCCGGGACAGGGAAAGGCGAGCAGTACTTC.

V usage is TRBV2 and J usage is TRBJ2-7, with 8 bases fitting TRBD2. The CDR3 runs to 13 residues. The germline V gene has CDR1 SNHLY and CDR2 FYNNEI. V was pared by 6 bases and J by 6 bases, with 7 bases of the junction left unmatched. The CDR3 is CASRAAGVGEQYF. The DNA of the CDR3 is TGTGCCAGCAGAGCAGCGGGAGTCGGCGAGCAGTACTTC.

The rearrangement joins TRBV30 to TRBJ1-1; D is uncertain. With 3 bases removed from V and 0 bases from J, the gap between germline ends came to 8 bases. Germline V gene data show CDR1 as GTSNPN and CDR2 as SVGIG (reference sequence). This CDR3 has 13 amino acids. CDR3 in DNA: TGTGCCTGGAGCGCGAAACTGAACACTGAAGCTTTCTTT. It yields the protein CAWSAKLNTEAFF.

The chain recombines TRBV11-2 with TRBJ1-1; unclear D gene. CDR3 length: 14 residues. V lost 0 bases to trimming and J lost 4 bases, with 9 bases between them. Germline assignment: CDR1 SGHAT and CDR2 FQNNGV. CDR3 sequence: CASSLEGKGTEAFF. The CDR3 coding sequence is TGTGCCAGCAGCTTAGAGGGCAAGGGCACTGAAGCTTTCTTT.

The chain joins TRBV5-1 to TRBJ2-6, with D uncertain. The CDR3 loop spans 15 amino acids. The germline V gene encodes CDR1 SGHRS and CDR2 YFSETQ. With 4 bases removed from V and 2 bases from J, the gap between germline ends came to 10 bases. DNA for the CDR3: TGCGCCAGCAGCCTCTCGTCTCCTGGGGCCAACGTCCTGACTTTC. Translated: CASSLSSPGANVLTF.

The gene calls are TRBV15 and TRBJ2-1; possibly TRBD1 for D (5 bases). The CDR3 runs to 15 residues. From germline, CDR1 is LNHNV and CDR2 YYDKDF (reference sequence). The V gene lost 3 bases and the J gene lost 9 bases, with 18 bases spanning the gap. The DNA of the CDR3 is TGTGCCACCAGCAGGAACCCAACAGGCGAACGTGAGCAGTTCTTC. Protein product: CATSRNPTGEREQFF.

This clone was seen a handful of times. In nucleotides, the CDR3 is TGTGCCAGCACCACAGGTACGGTGAATCAGCCCCAGCATTTT. Amino acids: CASTTGTVNQPQHF. The V gene is TRBV6-6, the J gene TRBJ1-5, with a tentative D call TRBD1 (5 bases). Looked up from germline, CDR1 is MNHNY and CDR2 is SVGAGI (reference sequence). This CDR3 is built from 14 residues. Trimming cost V 7 bases and J 4 bases, with 14 bases left between them.

The J gene is TRBJ2-5, the V gene TRBV2, with D perhaps TRBD2 (5 bases). The germline CDR1 and CDR2 sequences are SNHLY and FYNNEI. This CDR3 spans 13 amino acids. V lost 5 bases, J lost 4 bases, and 11 bases lay in between. This CDR3 reads CASSTRFRETQYF. CDR3 DNA sequence: TGTGCCAGCAGTACTAGGTTCCGAGAGACCCAGTACTTC.

This sequence joins TRBV28 and TRBJ2-5; D call uncertain. The J call could be wrong; TRBJ2-7 is a better fit for the DNA end. Germline CDR1 is MDHEN and CDR2 is SYDVKM. CDR3 size: 14 residues. The CDR3 here is CASSPSPRLLEQYF. The CDR3, as DNA: TGTGCCAGCAGTCCCTCTCCCCGACTGCTCGAGCAGTACTTC.